This T cell receptor (beta chain) was sequenced during a study of blood T cell repertoires in COVID-19. Study overall: The United States, Italy and Spain supplied acute and convalescent COVID-19 samples. T cells, B-cell-depleted T cells, or PBMCs supplied cDNA or gDNA.

CDR1 and CDR2 from the germline V gene are SGHVS and FNYEAQ. V was pared by 1 base and J by 3 bases, with 6 bases of the junction left unmatched. The CDR3 length is 16 residues. As handled by the study authors: Estimated nucleated cell counts came from reference gene primer amplification. Using immunoSEQ multiplex PCR, the repertoire was profiled, and TCRdb retains in-frame clones only, with some absent. V and J calls and clone size follow that table, whereas D and trimming were derived from the DNA. The profile shows about 150,000 clones, about nine tenths of them singletons. The receptor's source is a woman in her fifties or sixties with acute or convalescent COVID-19. The rearrangement joins TRBV7-6 to TRBJ2-4; 7 nucleotides match TRBD2. Sequenced: peripheral blood. The CDR3 sequence: CASSLGVGGIKNIQYF. The CDR3, as DNA: TGTGCCAGCAGCTTAGGGGTCGGGGGGATCAAAAACATTCAGTACTTC.